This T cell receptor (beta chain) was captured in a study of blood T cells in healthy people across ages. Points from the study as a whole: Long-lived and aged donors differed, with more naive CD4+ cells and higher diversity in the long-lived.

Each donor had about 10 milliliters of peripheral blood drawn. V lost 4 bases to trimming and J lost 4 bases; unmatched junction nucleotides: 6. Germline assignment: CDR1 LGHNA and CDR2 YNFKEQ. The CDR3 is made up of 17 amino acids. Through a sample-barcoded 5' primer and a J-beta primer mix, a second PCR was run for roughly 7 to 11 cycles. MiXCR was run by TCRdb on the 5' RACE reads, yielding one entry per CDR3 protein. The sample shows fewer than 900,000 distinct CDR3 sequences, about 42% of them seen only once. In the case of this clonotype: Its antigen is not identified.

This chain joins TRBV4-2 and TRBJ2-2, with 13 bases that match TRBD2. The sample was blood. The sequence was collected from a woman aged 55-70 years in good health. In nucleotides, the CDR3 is TGTGCCAGCAGCCGACGACTAGCGGGGGGCGGCACCGGGGAGCTGTTTTTT. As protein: CASSRRLAGGGTGELFF.